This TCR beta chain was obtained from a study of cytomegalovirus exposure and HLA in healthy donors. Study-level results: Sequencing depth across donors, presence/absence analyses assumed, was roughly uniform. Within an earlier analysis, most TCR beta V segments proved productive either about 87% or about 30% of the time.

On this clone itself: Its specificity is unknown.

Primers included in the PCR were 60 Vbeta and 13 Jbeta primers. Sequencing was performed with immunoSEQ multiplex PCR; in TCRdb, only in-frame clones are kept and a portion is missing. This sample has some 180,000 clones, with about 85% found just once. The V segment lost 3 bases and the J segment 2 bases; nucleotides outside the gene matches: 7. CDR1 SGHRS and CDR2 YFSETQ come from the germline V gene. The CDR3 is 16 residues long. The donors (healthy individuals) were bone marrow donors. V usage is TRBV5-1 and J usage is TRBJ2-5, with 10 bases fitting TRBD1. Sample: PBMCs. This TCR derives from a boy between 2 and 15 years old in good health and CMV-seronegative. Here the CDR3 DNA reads TGCGCCAGCAGCTGGGGACAGGGGACGCGACAAGAGACCCAGTACTTC. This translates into CASSWGQGTRQETQYF.